This T cell receptor beta chain was found in a study of CD8 T cells in Susac syndrome. Random hexamers served to reverse transcribe roughly 0.45 to 1 ug RNA. The TCR beta CDR3 was amplified by immunoSEQ multiplex PCR across 54 Vbeta, 13 Jbeta. One entry per CDR3 protein, called by TCRdb with MiXCR from the immunoSEQ multiplex PCR reads. The data show under 200,000 distinct CDR3 sequences, over 75% seen once. This clonotype was recorded a few times. The V gene's germline CDR1 is SQVTM and CDR2 ANQGSEA. The CDR3 has 13 amino acids. V dropped 5 bases and J dropped 5 bases, with 15 bases sitting between them. The CD8+ and CD4+ T cells were isolated magnetically using a negative isolation approach, whereas the TEMRA cells were enriched by FACS.

The sequence was obtained from a human donor with Susac syndrome. Material for sequencing was CD4+ T cells from PBMCs. V is TRBV29-1 and J is TRBJ2-5, with no clear D. CDR3 DNA: TGCAGCGTTATGGAGATTCTGGGGGAGACCCAGTACTTC. Its protein is CSVMEILGETQYF.